These T cell receptor beta chains were read from a single sample in a study of molecular identifiers for immune sequencing clone quantification. MiXCR, run by TCRdb on the PCR reads, gives a single entry per CDR3 protein. The top ten clones hold around 1.1% of a sample with 90,000 or so distinct CDR3 sequences, approximately 22% of them seen once. The sequenced sample was naive CD8+ T cells from blood, with Jurkat cell RNA spiked in. These receptors all come from a human donor in good health. Some libraries in this study had Jurkat cell RNA spiked in. CDR3s include the opening cysteine and the closing phenylalanine or tryptophan. The D gene is left open where the match is weak. The size entry is marked missing in some rows and otherwise reads once, few, many or a size class.

>TRBD1|TRBJ2-1|TRBV7-8|.
CALGQGGNEQFF
TGTGCCCTGGGACAGGGGGGCAATGAGCAGTTCTTC
>TRBD2|TRBJ2-1|TRBV7-9|few
CASSLALAVSYNEQFF
TGTGCCAGCAGCTTAGCGCTAGCGGTTTCCTACAATGAGCAGTTCTTC
>.|TRBJ2-6|TRBV19|many
CASSGTSGANVLTF
TGTGCCAGTAGCGGGACGTCTGGGGCCAACGTCCTGACTTTC
>.|TRBJ2-1|TRBV3-1|.
CASSQDEPFLNEQFF
TGTGCCAGCAGCCAAGATGAGCCTTTCTTGAATGAGCAGTTCTTC
>TRBD2|TRBJ2-1|TRBV5-6|.
CASSPPGLAEYNEQFF
TGTGCCAGCAGCCCACCGGGACTAGCGGAGTACAATGAGCAGTTCTTC
>.|TRBJ2-4|TRBV7-9|few
CASSPARDIQYF
TGTGCCAGCAGCCCCGCGCGGGACATTCAGTACTTC
>TRBD2|TRBJ2-7|TRBV6-2/TRBV6-3|.
CASSYSPSGSIYEQYF
TGTGCCAGCAGTTACTCGCCTAGCGGGAGTATCTACGAGCAGTACTTC
>TRBD2|TRBJ2-2|TRBV29-1|many
CSAQTSGGTMNTGELFF
TGCAGCGCCCAGACTAGCGGGGGTACTATGAACACCGGGGAGCTGTTTTTT
>.|TRBJ1-3|TRBV7-2|many
CASSSPGVGIGNTIYF
TGTGCCAGCAGCTCCCCTGGGGTGGGGATCGGAAACACCATATATTTT
>.|TRBJ2-3|TRBV6-1|few
CASRYRAPYNPDTQYF
TGTGCCAGCAGATACAGGGCTCCATACAACCCAGATACGCAGTATTTT
>TRBD2|TRBJ2-3|TRBV4-3|many
CASSPGLVRSTDTQYF
TGCGCCAGCAGCCCCGGACTAGTCAGAAGCACAGATACGCAGTATTTT
>TRBD2|TRBJ2-3|TRBV9|many
CASSLASLAGTTDTQYF
TGTGCCAGCAGCCTCGCGAGTCTAGCGGGGACCACAGATACGCAGTATTTT
>TRBD1|TRBJ2-3|TRBV13|once
CASSYTGADTQYF
TGTGCCAGCAGCTACACAGGGGCAGATACGCAGTATTTT
>TRBD1|TRBJ2-1|TRBV4-3|many
CASSQRQGSGYNEQFF
TGCGCCAGCAGCCAGAGACAGGGGTCGGGATACAATGAGCAGTTCTTC
>.|TRBJ2-3|TRBV28|many
CASSFSRPSTDTQYF
TGTGCCAGCAGTTTCTCCAGACCTAGCACAGATACGCAGTATTTT
>.|TRBJ2-2|TRBV7-2|.
CASSAPWTGELFF
TGTGCCAGCAGCGCCCCCTGGACCGGGGAGCTGTTTTTT
>.|TRBJ2-3|TRBV5-4|many
CASSFRVETDTQYF
TGTGCCAGCAGCTTCAGGGTGGAGACAGATACGCAGTATTTT
>TRBD2|TRBJ2-3|TRBV20-1|many
CSAGIGAGGWADTQYF
TGCAGTGCCGGAATTGGCGCGGGAGGGTGGGCAGATACGCAGTATTTT
>TRBD2|TRBJ2-1|TRBV7-9|few
CASGLAGAGNEQFF
TGTGCCAGCGGCCTAGCGGGGGCGGGCAATGAGCAGTTCTTC
>.|TRBJ2-3|TRBV30|many
CAWSVLAETDTQYF
TGTGCCTGGAGTGTGTTAGCGGAGACAGATACGCAGTATTTT
>.|TRBJ2-7|TRBV6-5|many
CASRGHSYEQYF
TGTGCCAGCAGGGGACACTCCTACGAGCAGTACTTC
>TRBD1|TRBJ1-1|TRBV5-6|.
CASSWGDRVTEAFF
TGTGCCAGCAGCTGGGGGGACAGGGTCACTGAAGCTTTCTTT
>TRBD2|TRBJ2-6|TRBV4-3|once
CASSQATSGSSGANFLTF
TGCGCCAGCAGCCAAGCGACTAGCGGAAGCTCTGGGGCCAACTTCCTGACTTTC
>.|TRBJ2-5|TRBV11-2|.
CASSLDVVGGQPQETQYF
TGTGCCAGCAGCTTAGATGTGGTAGGCGGACAGCCCCAAGAGACCCAGTACTTC
>TRBD1|TRBJ2-7|TRBV7-6|many
CASSSGTGAYEQYF
TGTGCCAGCAGCTCCGGGACAGGAGCCTACGAGCAGTACTTC
>.|TRBJ2-7|TRBV27|.
CASSFSDGYEQYF
TGTGCCAGCAGTTTCTCCGATGGGTACGAGCAGTACTTC
>TRBD1|TRBJ1-6|TRBV20-1|few
CSARQGVDYNSPLHF
TGCAGTGCTCGACAGGGTGTGGACTATAATTCACCCCTCCACTTT
>.|TRBJ2-1|TRBV7-6|.
CASSPLGAGMNEQFF
TGTGCCAGCAGCCCGCTAGGGGCCGGGATGAATGAGCAGTTCTTC
>.|TRBJ2-7|TRBV27|.
CASSSPWEVEQYF
TGTGCCAGCAGTTCGCCTTGGGAGGTGGAGCAGTACTTC
>.|TRBJ2-1|TRBV29-1|.
CSVKGRPDEQFF
TGCAGCGTAAAGGGGAGGCCGGATGAGCAGTTCTTC
>TRBD1|TRBJ1-2|TRBV28|many
CASSSAIQGFKGYGYTF
TGTGCCAGCAGTTCCGCTATACAGGGGTTTAAAGGCTATGGCTACACCTTC
>.|TRBJ2-7|TRBV5-1|many
CASSSGGSASYEQYF
TGCGCCAGCAGCTCCGGGGGCAGTGCCTCCTACGAGCAGTACTTC
>TRBD2|TRBJ2-2|TRBV27|many
CASSFWLAGVPGTGELFF
TGTGCCAGCAGTTTCTGGCTAGCGGGGGTTCCGGGCACCGGGGAGCTGTTTTTT
>.|TRBJ1-1|TRBV7-9|.
CASSSKAGVLAEAFF
TGTGCCAGCAGCTCCAAGGCAGGGGTGTTGGCTGAAGCTTTCTTT
>TRBD2|TRBJ2-1|TRBV4-3|many
CASSQDGAGGSYNEQFF
TGCGCCAGCAGCCAAGATGGAGCGGGGGGCTCCTACAATGAGCAGTTCTTC
>TRBD1|TRBJ2-7|TRBV28|many
CASNPRAGTGNYEQYF
TGTGCCAGCAACCCCCGAGCCGGGACAGGCAACTACGAGCAGTACTTC
>TRBD1|TRBJ2-7|TRBV6-1|many
CASSRTGTEQYF
TGTGCCAGCAGCAGGACAGGGACCGAGCAGTACTTC
>.|TRBJ1-1|TRBV6-2/TRBV6-3|many
CASSEWSTEAFF
TGTGCCAGCAGCGAATGGAGCACTGAAGCTTTCTTT
>.|TRBJ2-7|TRBV4-2|few
CASSQTLDEVGEQYF
TGTGCCAGCAGCCAAACCTTGGACGAGGTGGGCGAGCAGTACTTC
>.|TRBJ1-5|TRBV30|many
CAWGVGGNQPQHF
TGTGCCTGGGGGGTCGGGGGCAATCAGCCCCAGCATTTT
>TRBD1|TRBJ1-1|TRBV7-6|many
CASSLAGTDEAFF
TGTGCCAGCAGCTTAGCCGGGACAGATGAAGCTTTCTTT
>.|TRBJ2-5|TRBV15|.
CATSRDRGEETQYF
TGTGCCACCAGCAGAGATCGTGGGGAAGAGACCCAGTACTTC
>.|TRBJ2-2|TRBV18|.
CASSPLAHPGELFF
TGTGCCAGCTCACCATTGGCGCACCCCGGGGAGCTGTTTTTT
>.|TRBJ1-2|TRBV6-2/TRBV6-3|many
CATGSNYGYTF
TGTGCCACTGGGTCCAACTATGGCTACACCTTC